This TCR beta chain originates from a study of T-cell reconstitution after alpha-beta-depleted transplantation in children. It was with unique molecular identifiers that the TCRbeta library was prepared. One entry per CDR3 protein results from TCRdb running MiXCR on the PCR reads. This sample has 90,000 to 100,000 distinct CDR3 sequences; 23% occur once, and the top ten carry roughly a fifth. Concerning this clonotype: Antigen: not known.

Germline V CDR1 and CDR2: GTSNPN, SVGIG (reference sequence). CDR3 length: 12 residues. The V and J ends lost 0 bases and 3 bases respectively, with 5 bases between them. General study results and limits: Reports say that about two months after transplant, the alpha-beta T cells came out of several hundred graft clones that had expanded.

Here the sequenced sample was PBMCs, taken before TCRalphabeta/CD19-depleted stem cell transplant. The receptor's source is a boy younger than 10 with acute lymphoblastic leukemia, due to receive a stem cell transplant. V usage is TRBV30 and J usage is TRBJ1-1; D gene ambiguous. DNA of the CDR3: TGTGCCTGGAGTGTACACGACACTGAAGCTTTCTTT. This gives the protein CAWSVHDTEAFF.